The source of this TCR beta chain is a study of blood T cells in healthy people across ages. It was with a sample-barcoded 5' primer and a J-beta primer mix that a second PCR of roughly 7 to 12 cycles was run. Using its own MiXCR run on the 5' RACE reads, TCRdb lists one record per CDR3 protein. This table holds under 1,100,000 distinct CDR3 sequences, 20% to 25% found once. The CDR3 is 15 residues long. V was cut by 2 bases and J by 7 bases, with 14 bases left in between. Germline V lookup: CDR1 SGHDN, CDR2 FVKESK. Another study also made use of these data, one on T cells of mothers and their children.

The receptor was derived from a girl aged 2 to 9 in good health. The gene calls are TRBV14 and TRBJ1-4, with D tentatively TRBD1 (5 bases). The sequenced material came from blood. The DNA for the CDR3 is TGTGCCAGCAGCCAACGAGGGGTTATGGGTGAAAAACTGTTTTTT. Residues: CASSQRGVMGEKLFF.